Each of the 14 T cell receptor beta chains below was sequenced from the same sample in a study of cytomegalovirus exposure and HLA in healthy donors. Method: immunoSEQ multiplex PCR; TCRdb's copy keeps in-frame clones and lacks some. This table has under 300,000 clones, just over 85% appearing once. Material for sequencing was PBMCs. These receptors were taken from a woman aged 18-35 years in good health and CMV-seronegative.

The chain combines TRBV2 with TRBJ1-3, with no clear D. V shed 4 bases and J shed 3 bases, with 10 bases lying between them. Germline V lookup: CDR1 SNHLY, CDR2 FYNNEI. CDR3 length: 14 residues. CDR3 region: CASSGAVLGNTIYF. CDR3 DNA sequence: TGTGCCAGCAGTGGGGCAGTTCTTGGAAACACCATATATTTT.

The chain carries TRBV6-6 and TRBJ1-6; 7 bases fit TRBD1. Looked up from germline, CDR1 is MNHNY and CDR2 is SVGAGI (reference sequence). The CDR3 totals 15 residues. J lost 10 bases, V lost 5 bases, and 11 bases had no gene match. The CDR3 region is CASSARQGGGSPLHF. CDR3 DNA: TGTGCCAGCAGTGCTCGACAGGGAGGAGGATCACCCCTCCACTTT.

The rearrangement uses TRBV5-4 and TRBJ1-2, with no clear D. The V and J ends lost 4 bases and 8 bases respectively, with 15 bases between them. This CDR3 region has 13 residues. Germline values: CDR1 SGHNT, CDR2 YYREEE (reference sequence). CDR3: CASSLPTEQGYTF. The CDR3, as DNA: TGTGCCAGCAGCCTACCAACAGAACAGGGCTACACCTTC.

CDR3 nucleotides: TGTGCCAGTAGTACCGGACAACCCAGCACAGATACGCAGTATTTT. Its translation is CASSTGQPSTDTQYF. This sequence joins TRBV19 and TRBJ2-3, with TRBD1 as a possible D gene (5 bases). This CDR3 has 15 amino acids. Trimming took 4 bases from V and 0 from J, leaving 11 bases between them. Germline assignment: CDR1 LNHDA and CDR2 SQIVND (reference sequence).

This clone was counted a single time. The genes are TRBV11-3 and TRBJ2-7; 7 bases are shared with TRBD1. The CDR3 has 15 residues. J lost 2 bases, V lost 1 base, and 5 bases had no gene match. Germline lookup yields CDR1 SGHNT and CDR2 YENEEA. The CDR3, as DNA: TGTGCCAGCAGCTTAGGCCCCGGGACAGCCTACGAGCAGTACTTC. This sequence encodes CASSLGPGTAYEQYF. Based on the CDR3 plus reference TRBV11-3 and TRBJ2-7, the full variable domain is EAGVVQSPRYKIIEKKQPVAFWCNPISGHNTLYWYLQNLGQGPELLIRYENEEAVDDSQLPKDRFSAERLKGVDSTLKIQPAELGDSAVYLCASSLGPGTAYEQYFGPGTRLTVT.

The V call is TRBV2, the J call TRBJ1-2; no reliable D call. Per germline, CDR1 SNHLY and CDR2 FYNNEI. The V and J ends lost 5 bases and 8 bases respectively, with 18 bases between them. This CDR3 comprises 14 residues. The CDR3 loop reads CASSPRSGDLGYTF. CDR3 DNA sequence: TGTGCCAGCAGTCCAAGGAGCGGTGATTTGGGCTACACCTTC.

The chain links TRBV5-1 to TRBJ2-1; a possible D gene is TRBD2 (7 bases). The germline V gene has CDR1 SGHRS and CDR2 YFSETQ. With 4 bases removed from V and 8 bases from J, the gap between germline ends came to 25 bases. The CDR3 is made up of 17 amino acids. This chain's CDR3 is CASSRVRGGGSIDEQFF. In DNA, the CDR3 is TGCGCCAGCAGCCGGGTAAGGGGCGGGGGCTCAATCGATGAGCAGTTCTTC.

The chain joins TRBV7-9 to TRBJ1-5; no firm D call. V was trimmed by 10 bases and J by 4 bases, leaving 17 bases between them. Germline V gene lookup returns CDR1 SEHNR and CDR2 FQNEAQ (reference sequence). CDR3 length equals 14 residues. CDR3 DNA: TGTGCCACCGCCCCCTTTGACGGGAATCAGCCCCAGCATTTT. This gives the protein CATAPFDGNQPQHF.

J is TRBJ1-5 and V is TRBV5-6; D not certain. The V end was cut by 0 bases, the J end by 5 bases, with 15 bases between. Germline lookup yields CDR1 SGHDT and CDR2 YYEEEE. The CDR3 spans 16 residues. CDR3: CASSLAGRVTDQPQHF. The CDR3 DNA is TGTGCCAGCAGCTTGGCAGGTCGCGTAACCGATCAGCCCCAGCATTTT.

The CDR3 here is CASSQDKGSNYGYTF. The CDR3 nucleotides are TGCGCCAGCAGCCAGGACAAGGGATCTAACTATGGCTACACCTTC. The chain joins TRBV4-1 to TRBJ1-2; D perhaps matches TRBD1 (5 bases). The CDR3 sequence is 15 residues long. Germline V gene data show CDR1 as MGHRA and CDR2 as YSYEKL. V was pared by 3 bases and J by 0 bases, with 11 bases between.

The CDR3 reads CASSPRLAGGPSTDTQYF. DNA for the CDR3: TGTGCCAGCAGCCCTCGCCTAGCGGGGGGACCTAGCACAGATACGCAGTATTTT. The chain uses TRBV5-4 and TRBJ2-3; 11 nucleotides line up with TRBD2. The germline V gene encodes CDR1 SGHNT and CDR2 YYREEE (reference sequence). CDR3 length equals 18 residues. With 4 bases clipped from V and 0 bases from J, the junction kept 10 bases outside the gene matches. The complete variable domain, with remaining parts taken from reference TRBV5-4 and TRBJ2-3, reads ETGVTQSPTHLIKTRGQQVTLRCSSQSGHNTVSWYQQALGQGPQFIFQYYREEENGRGNFPPRFSGLQFPNYSSELNVNALELDDSALYLCASSPRLAGGPSTDTQYFGPGTRLTVL.

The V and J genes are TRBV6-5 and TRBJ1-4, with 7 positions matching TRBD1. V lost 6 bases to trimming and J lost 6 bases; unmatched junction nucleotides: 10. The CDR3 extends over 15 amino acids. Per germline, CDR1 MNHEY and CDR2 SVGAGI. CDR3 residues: CASSSTGPLYEKLFF. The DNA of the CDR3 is TGTGCCAGCAGCTCGACAGGGCCCCTATATGAAAAACTGTTTTTT.

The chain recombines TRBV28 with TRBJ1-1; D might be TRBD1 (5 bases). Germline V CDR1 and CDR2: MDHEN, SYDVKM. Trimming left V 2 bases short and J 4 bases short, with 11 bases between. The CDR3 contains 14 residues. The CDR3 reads CASSLGGGPTEAFF. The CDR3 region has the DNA TGTGCCAGCAGTTTAGGCGGGGGTCCCACTGAAGCTTTCTTT. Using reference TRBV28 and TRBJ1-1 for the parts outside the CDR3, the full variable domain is DVKVTQSSRYLVKRTGEKVFLECVQDMDHENMFWYRQDPGLGLRLIYFSYDVKMKEKGDIPEGYSVSREKKERFSLILESASTNQTSMYLCASSLGGGPTEAFFGQGTRLTVV.

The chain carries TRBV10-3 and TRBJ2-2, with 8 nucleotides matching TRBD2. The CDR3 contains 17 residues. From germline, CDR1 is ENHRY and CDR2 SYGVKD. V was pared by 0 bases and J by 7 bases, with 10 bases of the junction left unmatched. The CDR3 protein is CAISESRRAGDVGELFF. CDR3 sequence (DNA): TGTGCCATCAGTGAGTCGCGAAGAGCGGGAGATGTCGGGGAGCTGTTTTTT.